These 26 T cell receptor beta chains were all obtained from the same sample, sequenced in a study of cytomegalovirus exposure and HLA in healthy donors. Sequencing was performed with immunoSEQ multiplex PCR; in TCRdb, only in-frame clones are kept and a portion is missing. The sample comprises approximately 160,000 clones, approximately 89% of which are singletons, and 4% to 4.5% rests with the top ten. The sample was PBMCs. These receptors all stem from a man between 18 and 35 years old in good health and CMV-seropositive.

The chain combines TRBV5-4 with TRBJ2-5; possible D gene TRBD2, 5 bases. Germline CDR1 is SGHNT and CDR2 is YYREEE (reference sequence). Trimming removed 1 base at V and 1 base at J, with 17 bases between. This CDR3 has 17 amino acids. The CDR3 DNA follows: TGTGCCAGCAGCTTGAGGACCATGCGGAGGCGCCAAGAGACCCAGTACTTC. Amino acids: CASSLRTMRRRQETQYF.

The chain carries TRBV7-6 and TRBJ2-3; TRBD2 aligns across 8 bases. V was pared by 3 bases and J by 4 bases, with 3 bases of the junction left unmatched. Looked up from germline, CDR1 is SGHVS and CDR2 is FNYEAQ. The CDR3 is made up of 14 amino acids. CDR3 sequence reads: CASSFGTSPDTQYF. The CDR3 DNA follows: TGTGCCAGCAGCTTCGGGACTAGTCCAGATACGCAGTATTTT.

The CDR3 reads CATSMRGDYEQYF. As DNA, the CDR3 is TGTGCCACCAGCATGCGGGGGGACTACGAGCAGTACTTC. The V call is TRBV15, the J call TRBJ2-7, with 8 bases aligning to TRBD2. The CDR3 extends over 13 amino acids. After removal of 4 bases from V and 3 bases from J, the junction contained 2 bases not matched to a gene. Germline CDR1 reads LNHNV; CDR2 reads YYDKDF (reference sequence).

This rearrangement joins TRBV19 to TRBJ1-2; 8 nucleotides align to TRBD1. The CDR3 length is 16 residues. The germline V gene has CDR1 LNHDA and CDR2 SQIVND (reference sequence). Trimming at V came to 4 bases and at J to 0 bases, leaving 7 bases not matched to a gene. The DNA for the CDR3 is TGTGCCAGTAGTAGCCGGGACAGGCCTACTAACTATGGCTACACCTTC. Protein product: CASSSRDRPTNYGYTF.

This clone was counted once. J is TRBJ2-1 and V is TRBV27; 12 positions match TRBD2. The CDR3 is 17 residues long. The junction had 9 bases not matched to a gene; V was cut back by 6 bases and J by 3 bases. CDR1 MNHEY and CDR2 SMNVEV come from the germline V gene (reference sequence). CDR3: CASSGYTSGRNYNEQFF. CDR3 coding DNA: TGTGCCAGCAGCGGATACACTAGCGGGAGGAACTACAATGAGCAGTTCTTC.

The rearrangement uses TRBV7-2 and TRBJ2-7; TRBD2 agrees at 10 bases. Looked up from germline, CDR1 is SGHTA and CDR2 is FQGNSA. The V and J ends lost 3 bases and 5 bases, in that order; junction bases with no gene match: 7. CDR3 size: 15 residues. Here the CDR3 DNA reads TGTGCCAGCAGCTTTGTTGGGACTAGCGTTAACGAGCAGTACTTC. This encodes CASSFVGTSVNEQYF.

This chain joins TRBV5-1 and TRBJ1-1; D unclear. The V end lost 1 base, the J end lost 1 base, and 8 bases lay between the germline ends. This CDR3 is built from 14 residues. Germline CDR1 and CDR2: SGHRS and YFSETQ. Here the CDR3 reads CASSLLTGNTEAFF. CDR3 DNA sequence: TGCGCCAGCAGCTTGTTAACCGGGAACACTGAAGCTTTCTTT.

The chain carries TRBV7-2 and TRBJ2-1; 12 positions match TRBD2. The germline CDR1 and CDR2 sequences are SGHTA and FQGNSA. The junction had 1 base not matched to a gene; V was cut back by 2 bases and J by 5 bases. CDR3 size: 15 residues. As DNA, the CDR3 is TGTGCCAGCAGCTTATGGACTAGCGGGAACAATGAGCAGTTCTTC. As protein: CASSLWTSGNNEQFF.

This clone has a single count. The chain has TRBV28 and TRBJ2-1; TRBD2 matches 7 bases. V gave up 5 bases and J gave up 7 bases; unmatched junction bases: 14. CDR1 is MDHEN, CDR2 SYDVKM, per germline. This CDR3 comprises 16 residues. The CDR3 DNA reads TGTGCCAGCAGTCCAGGCGCACTAGCGACCCAAAATGAGCAGTTCTTC. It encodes CASSPGALATQNEQFF.

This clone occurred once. As DNA, the CDR3 is TGTGCCAGCAGTTTCAACGGGGAGGATACGCAGTATTTT. It specifies CASSFNGEDTQYF. The chain couples TRBV28 to TRBJ2-3, with D perhaps matching TRBD2 (5 bases). Trimming cost V 3 bases and J 6 bases, with 10 bases left between them. CDR3 length equals 13 residues. Germline V lookup: CDR1 MDHEN, CDR2 SYDVKM.

The CDR3 loop reads CASSRTGGGNEKLFF. CDR3 DNA sequence: TGTGCCAGCAGTAGAACAGGGGGCGGTAATGAAAAACTGTTTTTT. The chain combines TRBV6-5 with TRBJ1-4, with 9 bases identical to TRBD1. The ends lost 5 bases at V and 4 bases at J; junction bases unmatched: 5. This CDR3 has 15 residues. Per the germline V gene, CDR1 is MNHEY and CDR2 is SVGAGI.

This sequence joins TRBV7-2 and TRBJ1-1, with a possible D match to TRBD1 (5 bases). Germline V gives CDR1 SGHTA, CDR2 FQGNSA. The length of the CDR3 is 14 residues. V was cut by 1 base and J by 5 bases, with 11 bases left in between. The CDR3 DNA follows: TGTGCCAGCAGCTTAGGACAGAAGGTGACTGAAGCTTTCTTT. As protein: CASSLGQKVTEAFF. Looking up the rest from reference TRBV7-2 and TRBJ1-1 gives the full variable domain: GAGVSQSPSNKVTEKGKDVELRCDPISGHTALYWYRQSLGQGLEFLIYFQGNSAPDKSGLPSDRFSAERTGGSVSTLTIQRTQQEDSAVYLCASSLGQKVTEAFFGQGTRLTVV.

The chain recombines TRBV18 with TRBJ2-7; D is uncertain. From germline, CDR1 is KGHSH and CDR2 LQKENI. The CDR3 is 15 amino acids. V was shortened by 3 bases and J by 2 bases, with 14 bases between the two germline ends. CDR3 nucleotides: TGTGCCAGCTCACCTCCTGGCCGAGGCGCCTACGAGCAGTACTTC. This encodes CASSPPGRGAYEQYF.

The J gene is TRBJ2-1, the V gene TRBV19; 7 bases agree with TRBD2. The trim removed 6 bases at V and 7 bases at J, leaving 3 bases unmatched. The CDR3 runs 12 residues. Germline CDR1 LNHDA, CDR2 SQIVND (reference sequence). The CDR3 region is CASSGTINEQFF. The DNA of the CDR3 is TGTGCCAGTAGCGGGACTATAAATGAGCAGTTCTTC. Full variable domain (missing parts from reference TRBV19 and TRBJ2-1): DGGITQSPKYLFRKEGQNVTLSCEQNLNHDAMYWYRQDPGQGLRLIYYSQIVNDFQKGDIAEGYSVSREKKESFPLTVTSAQKNPTAFYLCASSGTINEQFFGPGTRLTVL.

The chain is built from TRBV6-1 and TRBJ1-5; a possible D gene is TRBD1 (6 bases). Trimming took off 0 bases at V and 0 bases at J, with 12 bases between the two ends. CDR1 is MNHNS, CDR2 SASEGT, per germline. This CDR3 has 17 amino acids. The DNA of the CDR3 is TGTGCCAGCAGTGAAGCGATAACAGGGAGTAGCAATCAGCCCCAGCATTTT. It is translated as CASSEAITGSSNQPQHF.

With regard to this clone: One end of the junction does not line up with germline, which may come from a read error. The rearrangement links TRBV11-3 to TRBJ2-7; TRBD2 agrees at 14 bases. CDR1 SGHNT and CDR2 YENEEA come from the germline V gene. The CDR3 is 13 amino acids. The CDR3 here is CASSWGLAGDSVF. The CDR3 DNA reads TGTGCCAGCAGCTGGGGACTAGCGGGAGATTCGGTCTTC.

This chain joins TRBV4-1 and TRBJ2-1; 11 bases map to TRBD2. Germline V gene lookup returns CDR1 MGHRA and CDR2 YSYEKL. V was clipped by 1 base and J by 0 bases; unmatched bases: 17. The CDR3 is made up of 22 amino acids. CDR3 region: CASSQVSVVLAGASISYNEQFF. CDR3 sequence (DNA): TGCGCCAGCAGCCAAGTATCTGTGGTACTAGCGGGAGCCTCGATCTCCTACAATGAGCAGTTCTTC.

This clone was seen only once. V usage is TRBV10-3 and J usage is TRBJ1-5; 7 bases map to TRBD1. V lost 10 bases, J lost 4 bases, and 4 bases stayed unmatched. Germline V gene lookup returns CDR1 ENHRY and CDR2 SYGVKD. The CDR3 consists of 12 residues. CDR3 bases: TGTGCCACGGGACAGCGTAATCAGCCCCAGCATTTT. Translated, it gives CATGQRNQPQHF.

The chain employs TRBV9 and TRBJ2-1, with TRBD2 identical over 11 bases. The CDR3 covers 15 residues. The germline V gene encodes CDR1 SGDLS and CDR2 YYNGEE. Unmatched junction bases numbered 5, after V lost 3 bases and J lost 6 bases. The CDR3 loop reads CASSELAGGPNEQFF. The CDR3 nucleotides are TGTGCCAGCAGCGAATTAGCGGGAGGGCCCAATGAGCAGTTCTTC.

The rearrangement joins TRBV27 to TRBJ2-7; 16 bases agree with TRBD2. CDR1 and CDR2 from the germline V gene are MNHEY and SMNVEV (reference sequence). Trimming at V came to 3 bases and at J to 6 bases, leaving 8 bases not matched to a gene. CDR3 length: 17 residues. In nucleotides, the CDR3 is TGTGCCAGCAGTTTCGGGACTAGCGGGAGGGCCGTCGGCGAGCAGTACTTC. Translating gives CASSFGTSGRAVGEQYF.

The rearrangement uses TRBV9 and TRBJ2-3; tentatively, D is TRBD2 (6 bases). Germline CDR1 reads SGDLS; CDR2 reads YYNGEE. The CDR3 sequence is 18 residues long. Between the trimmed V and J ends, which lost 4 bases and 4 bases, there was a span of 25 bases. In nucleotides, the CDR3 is TGTGCCAGCAGCACCCACCCTTCGACGGGAGTCCGTGCAGATACGCAGTATTTT. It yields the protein CASSTHPSTGVRADTQYF.

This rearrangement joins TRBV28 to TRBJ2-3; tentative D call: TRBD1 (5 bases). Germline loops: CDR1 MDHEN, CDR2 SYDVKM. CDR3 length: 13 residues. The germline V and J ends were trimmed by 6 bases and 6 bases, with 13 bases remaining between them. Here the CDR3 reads CASSLRYRDTQYF. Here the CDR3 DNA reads TGTGCCAGCAGCCTTAGGTACAGGGATACGCAGTATTTT.

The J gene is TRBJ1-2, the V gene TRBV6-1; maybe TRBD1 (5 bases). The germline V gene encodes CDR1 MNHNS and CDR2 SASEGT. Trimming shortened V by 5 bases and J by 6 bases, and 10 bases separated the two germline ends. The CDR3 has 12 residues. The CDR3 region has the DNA TGTGCCAGCAGTACGGGGGGGAATGGCTACACCTTC. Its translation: CASSTGGNGYTF.

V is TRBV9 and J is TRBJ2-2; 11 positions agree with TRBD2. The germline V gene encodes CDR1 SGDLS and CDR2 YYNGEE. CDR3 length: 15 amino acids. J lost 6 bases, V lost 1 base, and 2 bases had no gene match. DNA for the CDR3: TGTGCCAGCAGCGTAAGACTAGCGGGGCCCGGGGAGCTGTTTTTT. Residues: CASSVRLAGPGELFF.

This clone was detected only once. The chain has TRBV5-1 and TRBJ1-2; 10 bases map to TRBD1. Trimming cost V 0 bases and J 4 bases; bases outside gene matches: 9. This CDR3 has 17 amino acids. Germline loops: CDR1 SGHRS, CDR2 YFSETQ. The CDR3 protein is CASSLGDRGHRGYGYTF. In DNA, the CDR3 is TGCGCCAGCAGCTTGGGGGACAGGGGACACAGGGGCTATGGCTACACCTTC. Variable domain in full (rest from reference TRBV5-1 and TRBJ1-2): KAGVTQTPRYLIKTRGQQVTLSCSPISGHRSVSWYQQTPGQGLQFLFEYFSETQRNKGNFPGRFSGRQFSNSRSEMNVSTLELGDSALYLCASSLGDRGHRGYGYTFGSGTRLTVV.

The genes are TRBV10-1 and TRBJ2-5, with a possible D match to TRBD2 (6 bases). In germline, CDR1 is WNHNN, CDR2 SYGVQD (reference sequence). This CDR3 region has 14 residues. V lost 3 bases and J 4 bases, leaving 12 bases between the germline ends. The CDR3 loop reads CASSDKGAGETQYF. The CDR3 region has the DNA TGCGCCAGCAGTGATAAGGGAGCGGGAGAGACCCAGTACTTC.